This T cell receptor beta chain was sequenced for a study of blood T cell repertoires in COVID-19. Turning to the study itself: Sites in the United States, Italy and Spain provided acute and convalescent COVID-19 samples.

Data came from immunoSEQ multiplex PCR; TCRdb stores just in-frame clones and leaves some out. This table holds roughly 160,000 clones, roughly 93% found once. Germline assignment: CDR1 SGHRS and CDR2 YFSETQ. CDR3 length: 13 amino acids. After removal of 0 bases from V and 15 bases from J, the junction contained 6 bases not matched to a gene. The sequence was obtained from a man younger than 35 with acute or convalescent COVID-19. The chain recombines TRBV5-1 with TRBJ2-1; 10 nucleotides agree with TRBD2. Sequencing input: peripheral blood. In nucleotides, the CDR3 is TGCGCCAGCAGCTTGGTTTTAGCGGGAGGTCTGTTCTTC. It specifies CASSLVLAGGLFF.